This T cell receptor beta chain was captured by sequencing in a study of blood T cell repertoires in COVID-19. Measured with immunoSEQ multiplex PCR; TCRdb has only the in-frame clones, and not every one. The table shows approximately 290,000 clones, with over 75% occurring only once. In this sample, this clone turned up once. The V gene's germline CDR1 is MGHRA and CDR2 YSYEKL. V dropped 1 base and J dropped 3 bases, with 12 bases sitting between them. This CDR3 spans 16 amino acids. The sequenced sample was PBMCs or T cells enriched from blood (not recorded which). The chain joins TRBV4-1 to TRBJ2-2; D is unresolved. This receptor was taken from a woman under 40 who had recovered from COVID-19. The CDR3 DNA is TGCGCCAGCAGCCAAGCCGACTGGAAGGACACCGGGGAGCTGTTTTTT. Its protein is CASSQADWKDTGELFF.